The source of this T cell receptor (beta chain) is a study of post-analysis software for immune sequencing data. Study-wide findings and caveats: Controls had lower frequencies than patients of about 5 TRBV segments, which included TRBV5-6, TRBV5-1 and TRBV20-1.

The J segment lost 5 bases and the V segment lost 7 bases, leaving 9 bases of the junction unmatched. This CDR3 region has 15 residues. Per germline, CDR1 WSHSY and CDR2 SAAADI. This clonotype was detected many times. Its cognate antigen is unknown. Libraries were made from TCR beta cDNA, and they carried unique molecular identifiers. Via MiXCR, TCRdb re-called the PCR reads, giving one row per CDR3 protein. The data show about 770,000 distinct CDR3 sequences, with more than 45% seen just once and 4.9% held by the top ten. This sequence joins TRBV10-2 and TRBJ2-1; 9 bases align to TRBD2. The receptor was isolated from a girl between 10 and 17 years old with multiple sclerosis. Sequenced material: blood. CDR3: CASTSGTAIDNEQFF. The CDR3 DNA reads TGCGCCAGCACTAGCGGGACCGCAATAGACAATGAGCAGTTCTTC.